The sequence of this T cell receptor (beta chain) was determined in a study of human T cells and chemical hapten exposure. About the research overall: A mostly female patient group had alopecia areata, totalis or universalis.

A few counts support this clonotype. With 5 bases clipped from V and 5 bases from J, the junction kept 11 bases outside the gene matches. The CDR3 is 16 residues long. Time point indicated: patch test 2, 6 weeks after DPC sensitization. Treatment here: therapeutic diphenylcyclopropenone sensitization with weekly scalp DPC. Alopecia patients, 18 to 70 years old and DPC-suitable, served as donors. Authors' data handling: Sequenced samples showed a median of approximately 96,000 TCRs each, with counts running from roughly 23,000 to 700,000. TCRdb re-derived calls from the RACE reads in MiXCR, one entry per CDR3 protein. The V and J calls follow TCRdb's processing rather than the paper's. This table holds roughly 100,000 distinct CDR3 sequences, 7.5% to 10% found once.

The material was whole blood, obtained in connection with sensitization to the hapten diphenylcyclopropenone (DPC). This chain connects TRBV12-3 or TRBV12-4 to TRBJ2-5; 10 nucleotides match TRBD2. The receptor was derived from a woman in her forties with alopecia areata. Some clones in this sample may be carry-over from other donors' samples. Written as DNA, the CDR3 is TGTGCCAGCAGTCTCCCCAAGCGGGAGGGCCGGGAGACCCAGTACTTC. Its protein product is CASSLPKREGRETQYF.